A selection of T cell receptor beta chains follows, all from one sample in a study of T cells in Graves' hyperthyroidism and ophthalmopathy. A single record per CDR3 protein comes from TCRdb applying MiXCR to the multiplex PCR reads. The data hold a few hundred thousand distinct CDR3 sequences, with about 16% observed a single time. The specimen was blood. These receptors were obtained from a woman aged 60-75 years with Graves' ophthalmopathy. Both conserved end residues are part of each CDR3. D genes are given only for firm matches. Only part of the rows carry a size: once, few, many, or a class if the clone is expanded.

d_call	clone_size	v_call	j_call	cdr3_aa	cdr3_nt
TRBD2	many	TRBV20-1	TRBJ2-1	CSAREISGLQYNEQFF	TGCAGTGCTAGGGAGATCTCGGGACTACAATACAATGAGCAGTTCTTC
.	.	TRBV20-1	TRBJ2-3	CSAREGPADTQYF	TGCAGTGCTAGAGAGGGCCCAGCAGATACGCAGTATTTT
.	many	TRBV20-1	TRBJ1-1	CSAAEAGTEAFF	TGCAGTGCTGCCGAGGCGGGCACTGAAGCTTTCTTT
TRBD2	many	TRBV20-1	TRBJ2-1	CSAPLASGGSYNEQFF	TGCAGTGCTCCCCTGGCTAGCGGGGGCTCCTACAATGAGCAGTTCTTC
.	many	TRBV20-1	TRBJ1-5	CSARPGLSGNQPQHF	TGCAGTGCTAGGCCAGGGCTTTCGGGCAATCAGCCCCAGCATTTT
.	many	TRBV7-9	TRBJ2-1	CASSSALGINEQFF	TGTGCCAGCAGCTCCGCCCTAGGAATCAATGAGCAGTTCTTC
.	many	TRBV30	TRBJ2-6	CAWSSGANVLTF	TGTGCCTGGAGCTCTGGGGCCAACGTCCTGACTTTC
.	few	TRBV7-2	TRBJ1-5	CASSSFRVQPQHF	TGTGCCAGCAGCTCCTTCAGGGTTCAGCCCCAGCATTTT
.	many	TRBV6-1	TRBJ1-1	CASSTRADTEAFF	TGTGCCAGCTCGACAAGGGCCGACACTGAAGCTTTCTTT
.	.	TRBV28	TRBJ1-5	CASSLGGNSNQPQHF	TGTGCCAGCAGTTTAGGCGGCAATAGCAATCAGCCCCAGCATTTT